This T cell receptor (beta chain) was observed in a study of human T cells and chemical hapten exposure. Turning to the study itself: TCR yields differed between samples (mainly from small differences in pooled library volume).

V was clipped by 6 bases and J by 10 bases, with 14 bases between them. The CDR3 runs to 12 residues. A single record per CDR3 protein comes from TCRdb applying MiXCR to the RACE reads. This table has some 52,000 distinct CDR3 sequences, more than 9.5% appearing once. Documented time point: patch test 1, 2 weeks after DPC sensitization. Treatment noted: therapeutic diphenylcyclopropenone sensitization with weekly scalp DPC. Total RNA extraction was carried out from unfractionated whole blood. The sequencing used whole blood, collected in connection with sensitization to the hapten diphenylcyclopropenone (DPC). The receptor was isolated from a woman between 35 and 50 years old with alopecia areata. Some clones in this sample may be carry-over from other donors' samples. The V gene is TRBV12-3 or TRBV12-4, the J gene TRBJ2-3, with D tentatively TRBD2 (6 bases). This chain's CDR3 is CASRAGGAPQYF. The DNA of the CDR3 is TGTGCCAGCAGAGCGGGCGGGGCTCCGCAGTATTTT.